The sample holds many counts of the clone carrying this T cell receptor beta chain. Its cognate antigen is unknown. This entry comes from a study of prognosis after radiotherapy for stage I lung cancer. Across the whole study: A biologically effective dose of at least 100 Gy came via 3-5 SBRT fractions.

From genomic DNA, two-round multiplex PCR was used to amplify TCR beta CDR3. Each TRBV and TRBJ gene had its own primer in the first PCR round. TCRdb itself ran the multiplex PCR reads through MiXCR, one entry per CDR3 protein. Counted here are about 59,000 distinct CDR3 sequences, about 30% occurring once; the ten biggest clones make up around 6.9%. V shed 0 bases and J shed 1 base, with 7 bases lying between them. The CDR3 loop spans 14 amino acids. Germline values: CDR1 SGHRS, CDR2 YFSETQ. Points from the study as a whole: Frequencies of TRBV and TRBJ gene use reportedly varied by whether patients had metastases.

The gene calls are TRBV5-1 and TRBJ1-1; D uncertain. The material was PBMCs, obtained before or after stereotactic body radiation therapy (not recorded which). The source of this sequence is a donor of 50 years or more with non-small cell lung cancer. The CDR3 region is CASSLESQNTEAFF. The DNA of the CDR3 is TGCGCCAGCAGCTTGGAGTCACAGAACACTGAAGCTTTCTTT.